This TCR beta chain derives from a study of blood T cell repertoires in COVID-19. The wider study: Nucleic acid was either cDNA or gDNA, and it came from T cells, B-cell-depleted T cells, or PBMCs.

Looked up from germline, CDR1 is LGHNA and CDR2 is YSLEER. V was clipped by 1 base and J by 7 bases, with 17 bases between them. The CDR3 covers 17 residues. Enrolled through a virtual design, the participants were between roughly 18 and 90 years of age and came from 24 US areas. The assay was immunoSEQ multiplex PCR, and TCRdb's table has in-frame clones only and misses some. The table includes under 300,000 clones, about 89% detected once. The sample taken for sequencing was PBMCs or T cells enriched from blood (not recorded which). The TCR originated in a human donor in a cohort exposed to, infected with or recovered from COVID-19 (not recorded which). The donor label of this sample is uncertain. The V call is TRBV4-3, the J call TRBJ1-6, with D possibly TRBD1 on 5 matching bases. As DNA, the CDR3 is TGCGCCAGCAGCCAAGCCATGGCAGGGTCCATCAATTCACCCCTCCACTTT. This encodes CASSQAMAGSINSPLHF.